These 27 T cell receptor beta chains were all obtained from the same sample, sequenced in a study of T cells in Graves' hyperthyroidism and ophthalmopathy. The investigators amplified TCR beta CDR3 regions from RNA transcripts. First-round RT-PCR of the TCR CDR3 relied on the HTBI primer set. TCRdb redid the calling of the multiplex PCR reads with MiXCR, one entry per CDR3 protein. This table has 480,000 or so distinct CDR3 sequences, around 43% appearing once. Sequenced: peripheral blood or thyroid tissue (not recorded which). The receptor set was obtained from an adult woman with Graves' disease, either hyperthyroidism or ophthalmopathy (not recorded which).

This chain joins TRBV27 and TRBJ1-4, with 7 nucleotides matching TRBD1. CDR1 is MNHEY, CDR2 SMNVEV, per germline (reference sequence). This CDR3 spans 16 amino acids. The junction had 18 bases not matched to a gene; V was cut back by 9 bases and J by 8 bases. The CDR3 is CAREGGALETEEKLFF. In nucleotides, the CDR3 is TGTGCCAGGGAAGGGGGCGCATTAGAGACTGAGGAAAAACTGTTTTTT.

CDR3 in DNA: TGTGCCAGCAGCTTTACTAGCGGCACCTACAATGAGCAGTTCTTC. Protein sequence: CASSFTSGTYNEQFF. This chain connects TRBV12-3 or TRBV12-4 to TRBJ2-1; 8 bases are shared with TRBD2. V was pared by 6 bases and J by 2 bases, with 6 bases of the junction left unmatched. The CDR3 consists of 15 residues.

As regards this clonotype: One end of the junction fails to match germline, which may point to a read error. The V call is TRBV2, the J call TRBJ1-5; TRBD1 agrees at 7 bases. The germline CDR1 and CDR2 sequences are SNHLY and FYNNEI. The CDR3 extends over 14 amino acids. The CDR3 DNA follows: TGTGCCAGCCGTGACAGGGCATTAGGTCAGCCCCAGCATTTT. It encodes CASRDRALGQPQHF.

This chain links TRBV25-1 with TRBJ2-2; 9 nucleotides agree with TRBD2. The germline V gene has CDR1 MGHDK and CDR2 SYGVNS. The CDR3 sequence is 16 residues long. V was pared by 10 bases and J by 1 base, with 10 bases of the junction left unmatched. CDR3 sequence reads: CAISPYSGRNTGELFF. The CDR3 DNA reads TGTGCCATCAGCCCCTATAGCGGGAGGAACACCGGGGAGCTGTTTTTT.

The count of this clonotype is one. At one of its ends the junction is not consistent with the germline gene, which may arise from a read error. The gene calls are TRBV24-1 and TRBJ1-5; 10 bases agree with TRBD1. The germline V gene encodes CDR1 KGHDR and CDR2 SFDVKD. The CDR3 is made up of 14 amino acids. The CDR3 DNA is TGTGCCACAGATCCGACAGGGGGCAAACAGCCCCAGCATTTT. As protein: CATDPTGGKQPQHF.

This chain links TRBV28 with TRBJ1-2; D call uncertain. CDR1 is MDHEN and CDR2 is SYDVKM in the germline V gene. This CDR3 comprises 13 residues. V dropped 6 bases and J dropped 6 bases, with 14 bases sitting between them. This CDR3 reads CASSLGFKDGYTF. The CDR3 DNA is TGTGCCAGCAGCTTAGGGTTTAAGGATGGCTACACCTTC.

V and J are TRBV20-1 and TRBJ2-7, with D tentatively TRBD1 or TRBD2 (5 bases each). The CDR3 runs 14 residues. Germline CDR1 reads DFQATT; CDR2 reads SNEGSKA (reference sequence). V gave up 6 bases and J gave up 3 bases, with 18 bases separating them. CDR3 amino acids: CSAVTGTGVYEQYF. The CDR3 DNA reads as TGCAGTGCCGTAACCGGGACGGGTGTCTACGAGCAGTACTTC.

V gene TRBV15 combines with J gene TRBJ1-1, with 9 bases aligning to TRBD1. Trimming took 0 bases from V and 1 from J; bases not matched to a gene: 9. CDR3 length: 18 amino acids. CDR1 and CDR2 from the germline V gene are LNHNV and YYDKDF (reference sequence). CDR3 protein: CATSRDLLGQGPNTEAFF. As DNA, the CDR3 is TGTGCCACCAGCAGAGATCTCTTAGGACAGGGGCCGAACACTGAAGCTTTCTTT.

This clonotype was seen many times. This chain links TRBV4-1 with TRBJ2-5; weak D call: TRBD2 (5 bases). Germline V gene data show CDR1 as MGHRA and CDR2 as YSYEKL. Trimming stripped 0 bases from V and 1 base from J, with 12 bases between. The CDR3 is made up of 16 amino acids. The CDR3 nucleotides read TGCGCCAGCAGCCAAGAGGCGACGGGGATCCAAGAGACCCAGTACTTC. Its translation: CASSQEATGIQETQYF.

The chain joins TRBV4-3 to TRBJ2-2; TRBD2 aligns across 7 bases. This CDR3 has 15 residues. J was trimmed by 8 bases and V by 3 bases; bases with no gene match: 9. CDR1 and CDR2 (germline): LGHNA, YSLEER. The CDR3: CASSQLGMGGGELFF. Written as DNA, the CDR3 is TGCGCCAGCAGCCAGTTGGGAATGGGGGGGGGGGAGCTGTTTTTT.

This clonotype has a single count. The chain recombines TRBV5-1 with TRBJ2-7, with TRBD2 matching over 8 bases. Trimming at V came to 2 bases and at J to 1 base, leaving 11 bases not matched to a gene. The CDR3 has 17 amino acids. Germline lookup yields CDR1 SGHRS and CDR2 YFSETQ. The CDR3 nucleotides are TGCGCCAGCAGCTTTTGTCGGGGGGGGGTTACGTCCTACGAGCAGTACTTC. Translated, it gives CASSFCRGGVTSYEQYF.

This clonotype was detected many times. The V gene is TRBV7-9, the J gene TRBJ1-5; 11 bases fit TRBD1. The CDR3 runs to 16 residues. Germline V gene sequence: CDR1 SEHNR, CDR2 FQNEAQ (reference sequence). V lost 1 base and J lost 7; bases outside the gene matches: 6. The CDR3 protein is CASSLGTGGARQPQHF. CDR3 bases: TGTGCCAGCAGCTTAGGGACAGGGGGCGCAAGGCAGCCCCAGCATTTT.

This chain links TRBV7-9 with TRBJ1-6; 7 bases line up with TRBD1. The CDR3 totals 15 residues. V lost 1 base to trimming and J lost 11 bases; unmatched junction nucleotides: 8. The germline gives CDR1 SEHNR, CDR2 FQNEAQ (reference sequence). The CDR3 sequence: CASSLGRQGGAPLHF. The CDR3 DNA sequence: TGTGCCAGCAGCTTAGGCAGACAGGGTGGGGCACCCCTCCACTTT.

The chain couples TRBV7-3 to TRBJ2-2, with D hard to call. The V and J ends lost 6 bases and 4 bases respectively, with 18 bases between them. Germline V gives CDR1 SGHTA, CDR2 FQGTGA. The CDR3 loop spans 16 amino acids. CDR3 sequence: CASSYGGWAGTGELFF. CDR3 in DNA: TGTGCCAGCAGTTACGGCGGTTGGGCCGGCACCGGGGAGCTGTTTTTT.

The rearrangement uses TRBV2 and TRBJ2-5; 11 bases are a match to TRBD1. The end of the DNA aligns better with TRBJ2-1, so the J call may be wrong. In germline, CDR1 is SNHLY, CDR2 FYNNEI. The CDR3 sequence is 16 residues long. CDR3 protein: CASRRADRGLGNEQFF. The CDR3 nucleotides read TGTGCCAGCAGAAGAGCGGACAGGGGGCTTGGCAATGAGCAGTTCTTC.

The V call is TRBV3-1, the J call TRBJ2-7, with 12 bases identical to TRBD2. CDR1 is LGHDT and CDR2 is YNNKEL in the germline V gene (reference sequence). This CDR3 has 15 amino acids. The V gene end was trimmed by 4 bases and the J gene end by 2 bases; junction bases not matched to a gene: 3. This CDR3 reads CASSRTSGGTYEQYF. The CDR3 bases are TGTGCCAGCAGCCGAACTAGCGGGGGGACCTACGAGCAGTACTTC.

This clonotype was seen only a few times. This sequence joins TRBV5-1 and TRBJ2-1; 16 bases align to TRBD2. With V trimmed by 8 bases and J by 9 bases, 5 bases remained unmatched. The V gene's germline CDR1 is SGHRS and CDR2 YFSETQ. The CDR3 consists of 14 residues. This chain's CDR3 is CASTGTSGRGEQFF. The CDR3 nucleotides read TGCGCCAGTACCGGGACTAGCGGGAGGGGTGAGCAGTTCTTC.

This clonotype showed up just a few times. J is TRBJ1-1 and V is TRBV7-8; the match to TRBD1 covers 11 bases. CDR1 and CDR2 (germline): SGHVS, FQNEAQ. The CDR3 consists of 15 residues. Written as DNA, the CDR3 is TGTGCTAGATCCGGGACAGGGGGTGGGAACACTGAAGCTTTCTTT. Translating it yields CARSGTGGGNTEAFF.

The V and J genes are TRBV20-1 and TRBJ1-2; D not certain. This CDR3 region has 13 residues. Trimming stripped 7 bases from V and 3 bases from J, with 15 bases between. The germline V gene encodes CDR1 DFQATT and CDR2 SNEGSKA (reference sequence). CDR3: CSGSNSWDYGYTF. The CDR3 bases are TGCAGTGGATCAAACTCCTGGGACTATGGCTACACCTTC.

V is TRBV24-1 and J is TRBJ1-2; no clear D. Germline loops: CDR1 KGHDR, CDR2 SFDVKD. Trimming took off 2 bases at V and 8 bases at J, with 5 bases between the two ends. This CDR3 has 11 residues. CDR3 DNA: TGTGCCACCAGTGATTCCTGGGGCTACACCTTC. This sequence encodes CATSDSWGYTF.

The chain recombines TRBV7-8 with TRBJ1-2; possibly TRBD1 for D (5 bases). The CDR3 has 14 residues. Looked up from germline, CDR1 is SGHVS and CDR2 is FQNEAQ. V lost 5 bases and J 5 bases, leaving 15 bases between the germline ends. CDR3: CASSPEGAEYGYTF. Written as DNA, the CDR3 is TGTGCCAGCAGCCCGGAAGGGGCAGAATATGGCTACACCTTC.

The genes are TRBV7-2 and TRBJ1-2, with D tentatively TRBD1 (6 bases). The length of the CDR3 is 16 residues. Germline-derived CDR1 and CDR2 are SGHTA and FQGNSA. Trimming removed 2 bases at V and 6 bases at J, with 19 bases between. CDR3 sequence (DNA): TGTGCCAGCAGCTTAACCTCGGACAGTTTCATTAATGGCTACACCTTC. This gives the protein CASSLTSDSFINGYTF.

The genes are TRBV10-3 and TRBJ2-3; perhaps TRBD1 as D (6 bases). The V end was cut by 11 bases, the J end by 2 bases, with 17 bases between. Germline values: CDR1 ENHRY, CDR2 SYGVKD. The CDR3 is 14 residues long. The CDR3, as DNA: TGTGCCGCGTCAAAGGGGGAAAACACAGATACGCAGTATTTT. This encodes CAASKGENTDTQYF.

This clonotype turned up a few times. The chain has TRBV9 and TRBJ1-5; no firm D call. V dropped 3 bases and J dropped 6 bases, with 7 bases sitting between them. Per the germline V gene, CDR1 is SGDLS and CDR2 is YYNGEE. The CDR3 covers 12 residues. CDR3 DNA sequence: TGTGCCAGCAGCGCCGAGGGTCAGCCCCAGCATTTT. This encodes CASSAEGQPQHF.

To note about this clonotype: The junction departs from the called germline gene at one end, perhaps through a read error. The gene calls are TRBV20-1 and TRBJ2-7; tentative D call: TRBD2 (5 bases). The CDR3 consists of 11 residues. Per the germline V gene, CDR1 is DFQATT and CDR2 is SNEGSKA (reference sequence). The CDR3 is CSARAGYEQYF. CDR3 coding DNA: TGCAGTGCTAGGGCGGGCTACGAGCAATACTTC.

The chain uses TRBV6-2 or TRBV6-3 and TRBJ1-1; TRBD1 matches at 7 bases. Germline CDR1 and CDR2: MNHEY and SVGEGT. V lost 0 bases and J lost 6; bases outside the gene matches: 1. This CDR3 comprises 13 residues. The CDR3 nucleotides are TGTGCCAGCAGTTACTCCCAGGGGGCTGAAGCTTTCTTT. Residues: CASSYSQGAEAFF.

Ten or more counts support this clonotype. This chain connects TRBV7-3 to TRBJ2-2; 10 bases are shared with TRBD2. J gave up 4 bases and V 5 bases, and 7 bases lay outside the gene matches. Germline V gives CDR1 SGHTA, CDR2 FQGTGA. The CDR3 runs to 16 residues. The DNA of the CDR3 is TGTGCCAGCAGCCAACTAGCGGGGACCCGCACCGGGGAGCTGTTTTTT. Protein product: CASSQLAGTRTGELFF.